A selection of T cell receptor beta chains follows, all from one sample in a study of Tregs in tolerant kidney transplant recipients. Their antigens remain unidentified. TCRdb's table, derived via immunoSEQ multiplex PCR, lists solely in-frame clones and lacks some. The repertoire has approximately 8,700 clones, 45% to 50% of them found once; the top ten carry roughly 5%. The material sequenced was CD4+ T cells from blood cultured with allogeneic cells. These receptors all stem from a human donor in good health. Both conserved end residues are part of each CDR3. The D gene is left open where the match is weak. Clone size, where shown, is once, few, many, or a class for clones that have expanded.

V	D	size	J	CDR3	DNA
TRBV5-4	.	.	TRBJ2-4	CATQHVGGGQLAKNIQYF	TGTGCCACCCAACATGTAGGAGGAGGGCAACTAGCCAAAAACATTCAGTACTTC
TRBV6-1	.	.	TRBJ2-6	CASSESPRPGANVLTF	TGTGCCAGCAGTGAATCCCCCCGTCCTGGGGCCAACGTCCTGACTTTC
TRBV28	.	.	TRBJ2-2	CASSLDWSLAGTGELFF	TGTGCCAGCAGTTTAGACTGGTCCCTAGCAGGTACCGGGGAGCTGTTTTTT
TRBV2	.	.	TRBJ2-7	CASSEVEGGEQYF	TGTGCCAGCAGTGAAGTCGAGGGGGGCGAGCAGTACTTC
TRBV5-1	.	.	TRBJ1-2	CASSSPLAGVPLCYTF	TGCGCCAGCAGCTCTCCCTTGGCAGGGGTCCCGCTATGCTACACCTTC
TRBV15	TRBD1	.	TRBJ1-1	CATSRDRKGATEAFF	TGTGCCACCAGCAGAGATAGGAAGGGGGCCACTGAAGCTTTCTTT
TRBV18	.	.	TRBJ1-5	CASSPRGNNNQPQHF	TGTGCCAGCTCACCACGGGGGAACAACAATCAGCCCCAGCATTTT
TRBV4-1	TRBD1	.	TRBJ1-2	CASSQQPGQASFFHF	TGCGCCAGCAGCCAGCAGCCGGGACAGGCATCGTTTTTCCACTTC
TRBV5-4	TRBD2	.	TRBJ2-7	CASSQESTSGSYVQYF	TGTGCCAGCAGCCAAGAGTCTACTAGCGGGAGTTATGTGCAGTACTTC
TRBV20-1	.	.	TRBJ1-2	CSPEGYTF	TGCAGTCCCGAGGGCTACACCTTC
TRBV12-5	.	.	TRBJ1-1	CASKRGNTEAFF	TGTGCTAGTAAAAGGGGTAACACTGAAGCTTTCTTT
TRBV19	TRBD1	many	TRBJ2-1	CASSWGWTGQVNEQFF	TGTGCCAGTAGTTGGGGGTGGACAGGGCAGGTGAATGAGCAGTTCTTC
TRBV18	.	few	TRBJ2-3	CASSPRGRTGTQYF	TGTGCCAGCTCACCCCGGGGCAGGACGGGTACGCAGTATTTT
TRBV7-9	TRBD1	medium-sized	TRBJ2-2	CASSLGTGFTGELFF	TGTGCCAGCAGCTTAGGGACAGGCTTCACCGGGGAGCTGTTTTTT
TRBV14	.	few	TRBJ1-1	CASSPGNTNWGTEAFF	TGTGCCAGCAGCCCGGGAAACACTAATTGGGGGACTGAAGCTTTCTTT
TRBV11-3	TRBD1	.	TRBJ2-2	CASSLGWDRGFTGELFF	TGTGCCAGCAGCTTAGGGTGGGACAGGGGGTTCACCGGGGAGCTGTTTTTT
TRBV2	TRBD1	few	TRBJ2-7	CASRDRDYEQYF	TGTGCCAGCAGGGACAGGGATTACGAGCAGTACTTC
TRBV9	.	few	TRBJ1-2	CASSVAGQPRGYTF	TGTGCCAGCAGCGTAGCAGGACAGCCGCGGGGCTACACCTTC
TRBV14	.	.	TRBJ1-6	CASSHRGVTSPLHF	TGTGCCAGCAGCCATAGAGGAGTCACTTCACCCCTCCACTTT
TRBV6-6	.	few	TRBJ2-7	CASSFNWGGGYEQYF	TGTGCCAGCAGTTTTAATTGGGGGGGCGGCTACGAGCAGTACTTC
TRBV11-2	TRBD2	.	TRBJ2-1	CASSLEAGGSNEQFF	TGTGCCAGCAGCTTAGAAGCGGGAGGGAGCAATGAGCAGTTCTTC
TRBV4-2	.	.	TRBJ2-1	CASSPLAAGEEQFF	TGTGCCAGCAGCCCTTTAGCGGCCGGAGAGGAGCAGTTCTTC
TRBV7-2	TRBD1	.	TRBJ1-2	CASSVTAGTDYGYTF	TGTGCCAGCAGCGTTACCGCCGGGACAGACTATGGCTACACCTTC
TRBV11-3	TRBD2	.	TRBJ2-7	CASSLKSSGYYEQYF	TGTGCCAGCAGCTTAAAGTCTAGCGGGTATTACGAGCAGTACTTC
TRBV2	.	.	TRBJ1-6	CASSDRVRLPNSPLHF	TGTGCCAGCAGTGATCGAGTCCGCCTACCGAATTCACCCCTCCACTTT
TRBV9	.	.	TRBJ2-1	CASSVVRGNEQFF	TGTGCCAGCAGCGTAGTGCGGGGCAATGAGCAGTTCTTC
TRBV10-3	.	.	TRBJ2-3	CAMSSATQRDTQYF	TGTGCCATGTCTTCGGCTACCCAAAGGGATACGCAGTATTTT
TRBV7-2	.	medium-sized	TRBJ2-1	CASSYYGTGHNEQFF	TGTGCCAGCAGCTATTACGGGACTGGGCACAATGAGCAGTTCTTC
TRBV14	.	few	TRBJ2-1	CASSQDGTPRLF	TGTGCCAGCAGCCAAGACGGGACACCGCGGCTCTTC
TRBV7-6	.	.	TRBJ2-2	CASSLLSGTGELFF	TGTGCCAGCAGCTTACTCTCCGGGACCGGGGAGCTGTTTTTT
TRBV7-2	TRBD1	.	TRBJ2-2	CASSFIRDSTGELFF	TGTGCCAGCAGCTTCATACGGGACAGCACCGGGGAGCTGTTTTTT
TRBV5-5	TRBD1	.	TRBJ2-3	CASSFLTGSPDTQYF	TGTGCCAGCAGCTTTTTGACAGGGAGCCCAGATACGCAGTATTTT
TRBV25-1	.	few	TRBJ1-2	CASSEGGRNGYTF	TGTGCCAGCAGTGAAGGGGGGAGAAATGGCTACACCTTC
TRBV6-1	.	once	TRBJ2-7	CASSPRAYEQYF	TGTGCCAGTTCCCCCCGGGCGTACGAGCAGTACTTC
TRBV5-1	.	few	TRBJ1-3	CASSLGFGNTIYF	TGCGCCAGCAGCTTGGGATTCGGAAACACCATATATTTT
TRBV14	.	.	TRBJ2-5	CASSQGSRAGHGETQYF	TGTGCCAGCAGCCAAGGCTCGAGGGCGGGTCATGGGGAGACCCAGTACTTC
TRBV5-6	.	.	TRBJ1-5	CASSLGDRLNQPQHF	TGTGCCAGCAGCTTGGGTGACAGACTCAATCAGCCCCAGCATTTT
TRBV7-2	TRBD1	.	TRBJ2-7	CASSLAGTGSSYEQYF	TGTGCCAGCAGCTTAGCGGGGACAGGTAGCTCCTACGAGCAGTACTTC
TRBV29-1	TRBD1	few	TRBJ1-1	CSVNPGGHTEAFF	TGCAGCGTTAACCCAGGGGGCCACACTGAAGCTTTCTTT
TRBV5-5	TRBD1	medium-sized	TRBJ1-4	CASSMTGITNEKLFF	TGTGCCAGCAGCATGACAGGGATAACTAATGAAAAACTGTTTTTT
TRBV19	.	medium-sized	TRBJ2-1	CASSALGRERYNEQFF	TGTGCCAGTAGTGCCCTGGGACGGGAGCGGTACAATGAGCAGTTCTTC
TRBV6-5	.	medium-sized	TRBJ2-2	CASSRSTGELFF	TGTGCCAGCAGCCGTTCGACCGGGGAGCTGTTTTTT
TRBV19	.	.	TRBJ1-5	CASSRDPRGQPQHF	TGTGCCAGTAGTCGGGACCCAAGGGGTCAGCCCCAGCATTTT
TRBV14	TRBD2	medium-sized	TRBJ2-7	CASSQVIEGGSEQYF	TGTGCCAGCAGCCAAGTTATCGAGGGAGGGAGCGAGCAGTACTTC
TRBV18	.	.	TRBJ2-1	CASSPFRGSYNEQFF	TGTGCCAGCTCTCCCTTTCGGGGTTCCTACAATGAGCAGTTCTTC